These 20 T cell receptor beta chains were all obtained from the same sample, sequenced in a study of neoadjuvant nivolumab and ipilimumab in lung cancer. Libraries were prepared by immunoSEQ multiplex PCR; TCRdb keeps only in-frame clonotypes and omits some of them. The sample consists of about 30,000 clones, 60% to 85% of them appearing once. Here the sequenced sample was tumor tissue, taken after neoadjuvant nivolumab, alone or with ipilimumab, at or shortly before surgery. These receptors were taken from an adult with non-small cell lung cancer.

The chain carries TRBV19 and TRBJ1-5; a possible D gene is TRBD1 (6 bases). Looked up from germline, CDR1 is LNHDA and CDR2 is SQIVND (reference sequence). The CDR3 loop spans 15 amino acids. V lost 9 bases and J 0 bases, leaving 15 bases between the germline ends. CDR3 sequence (DNA): TGTGCCAGCCGAGGGGACACCCATAGCAATCAGCCCCAGCATTTT. It is translated as CASRGDTHSNQPQHF.

The V and J genes are TRBV5-1 and TRBJ2-7; D is unclear. The germline V gene has CDR1 SGHRS and CDR2 YFSETQ. Trimming pared 3 bases from V and 0 bases from J, leaving 7 bases between. The length of the CDR3 is 13 residues. The CDR3 reads CASSWADSYEQYF. CDR3 sequence (DNA): TGCGCCAGCAGCTGGGCAGACTCCTACGAGCAGTACTTC.

V usage is TRBV30 and J usage is TRBJ2-4; 7 nucleotides line up with TRBD1. CDR1 and CDR2 from the germline V gene are GTSNPN and SVGIG (reference sequence). The J segment lost 6 bases and the V segment lost 4 bases, leaving 6 bases of the junction unmatched. The CDR3 extends over 13 amino acids. In nucleotides, the CDR3 is TGTGCCTGGAATCGGGCAGGGGGAAACATTCAGTACTTC. Protein: CAWNRAGGNIQYF.

The chain joins TRBV9 to TRBJ2-1; 9 positions match TRBD2. Germline V gene data show CDR1 as SGDLS and CDR2 as YYNGEE. This CDR3 has 15 amino acids. J lost 2 bases, V lost 4 bases, and 4 bases had no gene match. The CDR3, as DNA: TGTGCCAGCAGCCCCCGACTAGCGGCCTACAATGAGCAGTTCTTC. Protein: CASSPRLAAYNEQFF.

The chain uses TRBV4-2 and TRBJ1-2; TRBD1 aligns across 7 bases. Trimming at V came to 2 bases and at J to 6 bases, leaving 15 bases not matched to a gene. The CDR3 is 17 residues long. The germline gives CDR1 LGHNA, CDR2 YNFKEQ. The CDR3 is CASSQPTSGTAEHGYTF. The CDR3 DNA sequence: TGTGCCAGCAGCCAACCGACCTCCGGGACAGCAGAACATGGCTACACCTTC.

The V call is TRBV10-3, the J call TRBJ1-1; no firm D call. Trimming cost V 6 bases and J 7 bases, with 15 bases left between them. The CDR3 is made up of 13 amino acids. Germline V lookup: CDR1 ENHRY, CDR2 SYGVKD. The CDR3 loop reads CAISHAPDGEAFF. The CDR3 DNA reads as TGTGCCATCAGCCATGCCCCGGATGGTGAAGCTTTCTTT.

The rearrangement joins TRBV9 to TRBJ1-1, with a weak D call TRBD1 (6 bases). Looked up from germline, CDR1 is SGDLS and CDR2 is YYNGEE. V shed 0 bases and J shed 1 base, with 16 bases lying between them. The CDR3 runs 17 residues. As DNA, the CDR3 is TGTGCCAGCAGCGTAGCTCAAATCCCGACAGGGAACACTGAAGCTTTCTTT. It translates to CASSVAQIPTGNTEAFF.

V and J are TRBV2 and TRBJ1-2; 9 nucleotides match TRBD1. The CDR3 length is 14 residues. The germline gives CDR1 SNHLY, CDR2 FYNNEI. Trimming at V came to 6 bases and at J to 8 bases, leaving 10 bases not matched to a gene. The CDR3 loop is CASRQQNRGLGYTF. CDR3 bases: TGTGCCAGCAGGCAACAAAACAGGGGGCTCGGCTACACCTTC.

This chain joins TRBV2 and TRBJ2-2; tentative D call: TRBD1 (6 bases). CDR3 size: 16 residues. Between the trimmed V and J ends, which lost 2 bases and 1 base, there was a span of 11 bases. Germline V gene data show CDR1 as SNHLY and CDR2 as FYNNEI. CDR3 loop: CASSELGHRNTGELFF. CDR3 in DNA: TGTGCCAGCAGTGAATTGGGACACAGGAACACCGGGGAGCTGTTTTTT.

V gene TRBV15 combines with J gene TRBJ1-2, with 8 bases that match TRBD1. V gave up 1 base and J gave up 4 bases; unmatched junction bases: 11. The CDR3 totals 17 residues. In germline, CDR1 is LNHNV, CDR2 YYDKDF (reference sequence). The CDR3 loop reads CATSRADTLTGVYGYTF. The CDR3 coding sequence is TGTGCCACCAGCAGAGCCGACACTCTGACAGGGGTCTATGGCTACACCTTC.

The CDR3 here is CAWSVAGAYSEAFF. The DNA of the CDR3 is TGTGCCTGGAGTGTTGCAGGGGCATACAGTGAAGCTTTCTTT. The rearrangement uses TRBV30 and TRBJ1-1; D might be TRBD1 (6 bases). V was trimmed by 0 bases and J by 7 bases, leaving 15 bases between them. CDR1 is GTSNPN, CDR2 SVGIG, per germline (reference sequence). The length of the CDR3 is 14 residues.

V and J are TRBV4-1 and TRBJ2-1; TRBD1 matches at 7 bases. Germline lookup yields CDR1 MGHRA and CDR2 YSYEKL. V lost 3 bases and J lost 5; bases outside the gene matches: 13. The CDR3 extends over 17 amino acids. The CDR3 DNA reads as TGCGCCAGCAGCCAGCCCGGGCGAAGGGGGCTGGACAATGAGCAGTTCTTC. This codes for CASSQPGRRGLDNEQFF.

The chain has TRBV9 and TRBJ2-3; TRBD2 matches 10 bases. Per the germline V gene, CDR1 is SGDLS and CDR2 is YYNGEE. The CDR3 totals 16 residues. With V trimmed by 3 bases and J by 5 bases, 9 bases remained unmatched. CDR3: CASSAHAAGGLDTQYF. The CDR3 bases are TGTGCCAGCAGCGCCCACGCAGCGGGGGGGCTAGATACGCAGTATTTT.

The rearrangement uses TRBV2 and TRBJ2-1; TRBD2 might be the D (6 bases). CDR3 length: 13 amino acids. CDR1 and CDR2 from the germline V gene are SNHLY and FYNNEI. The V end was cut by 7 bases, the J end by 5 bases, with 12 bases between. The CDR3 reads CASNYRGNNEQFF. The CDR3, as DNA: TGTGCCAGCAATTACCGGGGGAACAATGAGCAGTTCTTC.

The chain recombines TRBV6-1 with TRBJ2-5, with 10 bases aligning to TRBD1. V shed 3 bases, J shed 7 bases, and the junction held 11 bases outside the gene matches. The V gene's germline CDR1 is MNHNS and CDR2 SASEGT. The CDR3 loop spans 16 amino acids. For the CDR3, the DNA is TGTGCCAGCAGTGATGGACAGGGGGAACGAGTCGGGACCCAGTACTTC. Translated: CASSDGQGERVGTQYF.

This rearrangement joins TRBV7-2 to TRBJ2-5; 8 nucleotides match TRBD1. The CDR3 loop spans 15 amino acids. Germline V gene data show CDR1 as SGHTA and CDR2 as FQGNSA. V dropped 3 bases and J dropped 5; count of bases not matched to a gene: 8. The CDR3 nucleotides read TGTGCCAGCAGCTTTACAGGGGGGACTCATGAGACCCAGTACTTC. Protein product: CASSFTGGTHETQYF.

The J gene is TRBJ1-2, the V gene TRBV7-2; D is uncertain. The CDR3 runs to 13 residues. Trimming stripped 3 bases from V and 8 bases from J, with 13 bases between. Germline V gives CDR1 SGHTA, CDR2 FQGNSA. The CDR3 is CASSFSGAEGYTF. The DNA of the CDR3 is TGTGCCAGCAGCTTCTCGGGAGCGGAGGGCTACACCTTC.

The V gene is TRBV7-2, the J gene TRBJ2-3; 8 nucleotides match TRBD2. The germline V gene has CDR1 SGHTA and CDR2 FQGNSA. This CDR3 spans 15 amino acids. V was clipped by 1 base and J by 4 bases; unmatched bases: 4. CDR3 sequence reads: CASSLVGRGADTQYF. CDR3 DNA sequence: TGTGCCAGCAGCTTAGTGGGGCGGGGGGCAGATACGCAGTATTTT.

The rearrangement joins TRBV27 to TRBJ2-1; 7 bases line up with TRBD1. The germline V gene has CDR1 MNHEY and CDR2 SMNVEV (reference sequence). J was trimmed by 0 bases and V by 5 bases; bases with no gene match: 10. This CDR3 region has 17 residues. The CDR3: CASSKYGTVTSYNEQFF. CDR3 in DNA: TGTGCCAGCAGTAAATACGGGACAGTGACCTCCTACAATGAGCAGTTCTTC.

The gene calls are TRBV27 and TRBJ2-3, with D possibly called TRBD1 or TRBD2 (5 bases each). The CDR3 has 12 amino acids. The germline CDR1 and CDR2 sequences are MNHEY and SMNVEV (reference sequence). V lost 11 bases and J lost 2, with 11 bases in between. CDR3 amino acids: CASRDLTDTQYF. The CDR3 nucleotides read TGTGCCTCCCGGGACCTCACAGATACGCAGTATTTT.